The clone carrying this T cell receptor beta chain was picked up one time. The antigen is undetermined. The data belong to a study of lymphopenia after photon versus proton radiotherapy. General study points: After lymphocyte nadir, photon-treated repertoires showed oligoclonal expansion, especially CD8+ Temra. Proton therapy kept repertoires fairly stable, unlike photons, which gained effector/memory cells. Larger post-nadir TCR diversity loss correlated inversely with survival in deceased patients. Survival link was tested only in deceased patients; proton benefit remains a possibility.

V shed 6 bases and J 5 bases; nucleotides not matched to a gene: 9. The V gene's germline CDR1 is SGHVS and CDR2 FNYEAQ. The CDR3 spans 15 residues. Libraries were prepared by immunoSEQ multiplex PCR; TCRdb keeps only in-frame clonotypes and omits some of them. The sample comprises some 40,000 clones, about 86% of which are singletons, and 10% rests with the top ten. The chain joins TRBV7-6 to TRBJ1-4, with TRBD1 matching over 7 bases. This material consisted of peripheral blood, taken from a patient treated with proton-based radiotherapy. This sequence was found in a woman between 70 and 85 years old with pancreatic cancer. Some clones in this sample may be carry-over from other donors' samples. The CDR3 region has the DNA TGTGCCAGCAGATTGGACAGACAGGGAAATGAAAAACTGTTTTTT. It translates to CASRLDRQGNEKLFF.